This T cell receptor (beta chain) is drawn from a study of OX40 agonist ivuxolimab in advanced cancers. Across the study: Patients were given ivuxolimab, an antibody that agonizes OX40 (CD134).

Study-level points and caveats: Among the least clonally expanded were partial responders at 0.1-3.0 mg/kg.

Clones were read by immunoSEQ multiplex PCR, and TCRdb kept only the in-frame ones, dropping some. Of around 110,000 clones detected, approximately 90% appear once; the ten largest clones hold 0.45% to 0.5%. For this clone: Its antigen is as yet unknown.

The receptor comes from an adult with an advanced solid tumor such as melanoma, head and neck, liver or kidney cancer. The specimen was CD4+ or CD8+ T cells sorted from blood, collected in a trial of the OX40 agonist ivuxolimab.

The CDR3 DNA is TGTGCCATCAGTCCGAGCGGGGTGCCAAAGGACGAGCAGTACTTC. This gives the protein CAISPSGVPKDEQYF. V and J are TRBV10-3 and TRBJ2-7; 7 bases agree with TRBD2. After removal of 5 bases from V and 5 bases from J, the junction contained 12 bases not matched to a gene. The CDR3 covers 15 residues. Looked up from germline, CDR1 is ENHRY and CDR2 is SYGVKD.